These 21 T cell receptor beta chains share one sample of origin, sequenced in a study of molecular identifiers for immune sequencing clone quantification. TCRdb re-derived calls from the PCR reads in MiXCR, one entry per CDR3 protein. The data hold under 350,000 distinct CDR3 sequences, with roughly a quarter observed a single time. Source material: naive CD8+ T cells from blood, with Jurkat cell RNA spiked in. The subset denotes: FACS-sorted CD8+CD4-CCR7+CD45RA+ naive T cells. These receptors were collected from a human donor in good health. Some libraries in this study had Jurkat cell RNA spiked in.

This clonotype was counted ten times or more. DNA for the CDR3: TGTGCCAGCAGTGAAGCCGGCAGCTCCGTCTACGAGCAGTACTTC. Protein product: CASSEAGSSVYEQYF. This chain links TRBV2 with TRBJ2-7; no firm D call. The CDR3 loop spans 15 amino acids. In germline, CDR1 is SNHLY, CDR2 FYNNEI. V was shortened by 0 bases and J by 3 bases, with 12 bases between the two germline ends.

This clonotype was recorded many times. The CDR3 region is CASSFESGVNQPQHF. CDR3 nucleotide sequence: TGTGCCAGCAGTTTTGAGTCAGGGGTTAATCAGCCCCAGCATTTT. V is TRBV28 and J is TRBJ1-5; a possible D gene is TRBD1 (6 bases). The CDR3 has 15 amino acids. CDR1 is MDHEN, CDR2 SYDVKM, per germline. V was clipped by 3 bases and J by 4 bases, with 13 bases between them.

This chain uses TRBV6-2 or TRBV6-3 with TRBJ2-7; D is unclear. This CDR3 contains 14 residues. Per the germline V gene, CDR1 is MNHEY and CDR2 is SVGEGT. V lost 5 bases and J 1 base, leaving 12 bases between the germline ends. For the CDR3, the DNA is TGTGCCAGCAGTGCGACAAACCCATCCTACGAGCAGTACTTC. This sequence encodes CASSATNPSYEQYF.

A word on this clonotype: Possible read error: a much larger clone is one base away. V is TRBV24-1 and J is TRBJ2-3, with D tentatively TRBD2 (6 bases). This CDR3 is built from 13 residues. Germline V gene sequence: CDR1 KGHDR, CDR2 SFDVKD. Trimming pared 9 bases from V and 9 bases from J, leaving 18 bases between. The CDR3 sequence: CATRPGLASTQYF. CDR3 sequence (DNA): TGTGCCACCCGTCCGGGACTTGCAAGCACGCAGTATTTT.

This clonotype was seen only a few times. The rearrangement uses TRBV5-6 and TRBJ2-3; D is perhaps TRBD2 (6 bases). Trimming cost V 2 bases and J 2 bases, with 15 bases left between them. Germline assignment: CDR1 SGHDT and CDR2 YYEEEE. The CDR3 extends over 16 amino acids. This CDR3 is CASSLTLAPFTDTQYF. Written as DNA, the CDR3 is TGTGCCAGCAGCTTAACACTAGCTCCTTTCACAGATACGCAGTATTTT.

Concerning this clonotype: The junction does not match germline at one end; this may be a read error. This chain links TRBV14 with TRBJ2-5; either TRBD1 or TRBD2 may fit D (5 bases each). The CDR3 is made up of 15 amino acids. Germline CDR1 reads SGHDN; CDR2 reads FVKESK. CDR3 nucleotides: TGTGCCGGCAGCCATCTACGGGACCCCCAAGAGACCCAGTACTTC. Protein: CAGSHLRDPQETQYF.

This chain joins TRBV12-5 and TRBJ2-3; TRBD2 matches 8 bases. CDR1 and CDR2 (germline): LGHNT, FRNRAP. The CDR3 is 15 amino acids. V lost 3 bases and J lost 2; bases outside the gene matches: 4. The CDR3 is CASGFAGGVTDTQYF. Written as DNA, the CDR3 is TGTGCTAGTGGTTTTGCGGGGGGCGTCACAGATACGCAGTATTTT. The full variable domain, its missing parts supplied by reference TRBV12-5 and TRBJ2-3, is DARVTQTPRHKVTEMGQEVTMRCQPILGHNTVFWYRQTMMQGLELLAYFRNRAPLDDSGMPKDRFSAEMPDATLATLKIQPSEPRDSAVYFCASGFAGGVTDTQYFGPGTRLTVL.

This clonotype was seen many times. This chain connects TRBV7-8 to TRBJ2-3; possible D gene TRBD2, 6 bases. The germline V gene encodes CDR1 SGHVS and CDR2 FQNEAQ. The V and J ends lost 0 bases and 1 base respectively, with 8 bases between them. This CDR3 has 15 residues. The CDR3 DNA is TGTGCCAGCAGCTTAGCTATAGCGGGCACAGATACGCAGTATTTT. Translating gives CASSLAIAGTDTQYF.

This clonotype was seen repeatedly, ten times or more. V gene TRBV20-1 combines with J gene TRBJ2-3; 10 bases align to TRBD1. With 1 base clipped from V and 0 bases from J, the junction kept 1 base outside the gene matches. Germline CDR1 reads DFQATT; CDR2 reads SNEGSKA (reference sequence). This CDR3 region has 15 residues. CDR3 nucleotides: TGCAGTGCTAGAGGACAGGGGGCAAGCACAGATACGCAGTATTTT. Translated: CSARGQGASTDTQYF.

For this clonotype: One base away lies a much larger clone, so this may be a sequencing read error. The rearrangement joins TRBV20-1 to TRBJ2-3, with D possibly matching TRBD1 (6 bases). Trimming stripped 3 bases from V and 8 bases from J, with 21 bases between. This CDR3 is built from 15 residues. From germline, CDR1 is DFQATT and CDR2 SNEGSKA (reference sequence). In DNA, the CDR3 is TGCAGTGCTAGGATCGTGGGGGCCGGAGAAGGTACGCAGTATTTT. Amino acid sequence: CSARIVGAGEGTQYF.

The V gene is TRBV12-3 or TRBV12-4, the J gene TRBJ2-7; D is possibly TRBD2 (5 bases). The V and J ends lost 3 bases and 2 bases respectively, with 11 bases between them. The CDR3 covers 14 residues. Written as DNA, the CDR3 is TGTGCCAGCAGTTTGGACTCTTACGCCTACGAGCAGTACTTC. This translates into CASSLDSYAYEQYF.

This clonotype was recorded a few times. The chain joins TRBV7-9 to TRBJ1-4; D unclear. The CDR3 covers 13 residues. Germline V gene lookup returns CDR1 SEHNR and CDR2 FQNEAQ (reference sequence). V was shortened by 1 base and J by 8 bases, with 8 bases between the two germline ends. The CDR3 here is CASSLGTREKLFF. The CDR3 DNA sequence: TGTGCCAGCAGCTTAGGTACGAGAGAAAAACTGTTTTTT.

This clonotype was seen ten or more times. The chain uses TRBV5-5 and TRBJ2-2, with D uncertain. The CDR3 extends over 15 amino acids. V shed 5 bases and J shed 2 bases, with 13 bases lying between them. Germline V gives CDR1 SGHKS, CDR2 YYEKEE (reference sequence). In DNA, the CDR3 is TGTGCCAGCAGACCCAACACAGACAACACCGGGGAGCTGTTTTTT. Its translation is CASRPNTDNTGELFF.

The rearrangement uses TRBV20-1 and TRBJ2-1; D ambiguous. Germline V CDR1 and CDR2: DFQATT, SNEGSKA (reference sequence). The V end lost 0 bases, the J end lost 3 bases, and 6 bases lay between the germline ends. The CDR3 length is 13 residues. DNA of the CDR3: TGCAGTGCTAGAGAATTGCTCTACAATGAGCAGTTCTTC. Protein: CSARELLYNEQFF.

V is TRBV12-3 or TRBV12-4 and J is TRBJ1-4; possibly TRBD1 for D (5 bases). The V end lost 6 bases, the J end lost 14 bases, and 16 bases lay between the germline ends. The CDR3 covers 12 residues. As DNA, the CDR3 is TGTGCCAGCAGCTCGGACGGGGCAAGGCTGTTTTTT. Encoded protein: CASSSDGARLFF.

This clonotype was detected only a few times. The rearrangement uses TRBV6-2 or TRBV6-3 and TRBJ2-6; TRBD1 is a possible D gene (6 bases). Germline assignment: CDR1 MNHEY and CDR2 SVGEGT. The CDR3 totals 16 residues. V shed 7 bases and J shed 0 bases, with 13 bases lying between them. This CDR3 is CASTITGYSGANVLTF. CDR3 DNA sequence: TGTGCCAGCACAATTACAGGGTACTCTGGGGCCAACGTCCTGACTTTC.

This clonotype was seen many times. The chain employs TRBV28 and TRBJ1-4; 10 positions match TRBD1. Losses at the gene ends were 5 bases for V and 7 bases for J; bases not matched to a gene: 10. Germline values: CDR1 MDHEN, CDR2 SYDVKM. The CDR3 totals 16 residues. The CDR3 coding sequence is TGTGCCAGCAGTGGGATTGGACAGGGGGGTCGTGAAAAACTGTTTTTT. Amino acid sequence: CASSGIGQGGREKLFF.

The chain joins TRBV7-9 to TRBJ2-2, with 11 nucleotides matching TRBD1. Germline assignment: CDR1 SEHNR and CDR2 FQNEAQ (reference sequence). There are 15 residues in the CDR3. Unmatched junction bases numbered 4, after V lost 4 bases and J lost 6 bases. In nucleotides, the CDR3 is TGTGCCAGCAGCTCCCGGGACAGGGGGGCCGGGGAGCTGTTTTTT. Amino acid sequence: CASSSRDRGAGELFF.

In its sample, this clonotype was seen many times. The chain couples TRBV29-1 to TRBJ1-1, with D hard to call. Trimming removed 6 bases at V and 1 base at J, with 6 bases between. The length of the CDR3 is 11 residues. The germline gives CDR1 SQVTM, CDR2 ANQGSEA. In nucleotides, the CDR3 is TGCAGCGTCCGACAGAACACTGAAGCTTTCTTT. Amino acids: CSVRQNTEAFF.

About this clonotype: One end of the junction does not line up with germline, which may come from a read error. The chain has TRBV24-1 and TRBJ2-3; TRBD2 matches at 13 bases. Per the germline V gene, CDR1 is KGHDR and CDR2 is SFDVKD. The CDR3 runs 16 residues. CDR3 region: CAASDPGTSGADTQYF. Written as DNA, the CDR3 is TGTGCCGCCAGTGACCCGGGGACTAGCGGGGCAGATACGCAGTATTTT.

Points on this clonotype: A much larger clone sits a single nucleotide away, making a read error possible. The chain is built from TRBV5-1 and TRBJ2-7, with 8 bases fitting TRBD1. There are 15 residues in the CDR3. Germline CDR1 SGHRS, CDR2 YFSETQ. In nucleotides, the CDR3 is TGCGCCGGCAGCTCGGGACAGGATTTTAACTACGAGCAGTACTTC. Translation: CAGSSGQDFNYEQYF.